The present entry profiles one T cell receptor (beta chain) with its context. The data stem from a study of blood T cell repertoires in COVID-19. As for the study in general: Nucleic acid was either cDNA or gDNA, and it came from T cells, B-cell-depleted T cells, or PBMCs.

Per the original methods: Scientists estimated how many nucleated cells there were by amplifying reference gene primers. The repertoire was sequenced with immunoSEQ multiplex PCR; TCRdb's copy has only in-frame clones and lacks some. D and trimming come from the DNA, and the V and J calls and clone size come from that table. The repertoire includes about 300,000 clones, 70% to 90% of them detected once, and 1.5% to 2% sits in the top ten. The J segment lost 1 base and the V segment lost 6 bases, leaving 5 bases of the junction unmatched. The germline V gene encodes CDR1 MNHEY and CDR2 SVGAGI. The CDR3 has 14 residues.

V gene TRBV6-5 combines with J gene TRBJ1-2; TRBD1 agrees at 7 bases. This clonotype originated in a woman under 40 with COVID-19, enrolled during active disease. Material for sequencing was peripheral blood. The CDR3 loop is CASSQGTDNYGYTF. In DNA form, the CDR3 reads TGTGCCAGCAGCCAGGGGACAGATAACTATGGCTACACCTTC.